This TCR beta chain was obtained from a study of cytomegalovirus exposure and HLA in healthy donors. This clone was detected only a few times. The antigen remains undetermined. Trimming cost V 2 bases and J 5 bases; bases outside gene matches: 6. CDR3 length: 15 residues. Germline-derived CDR1 and CDR2 are SGHRS and YFSETQ. PCR employed 60 Vbeta and 13 Jbeta primers. The repertoire was sequenced with immunoSEQ multiplex PCR; TCRdb's copy has only in-frame clones and lacks some. In the table there are 140,000 to 150,000 clones, approximately 67% of which are singletons. Study-level findings and limits: CMV serostatus was the sole immune exposure information available. Reported findings show TCR beta sequences accurately forecast HLA-A and HLA-B alleles in most subjects. A few of the chains that were CMV-associated were confirmed in vitro to be specific for CMV antigens. It was reported that the classifier diagnosed cytomegalovirus status with high specificity and sensitivity in both the original and validation cohorts.

The specimen sequenced was PBMCs. The chain uses TRBV5-1 and TRBJ2-3; 9 bases align to TRBD2. This TCR was recovered from a woman in her sixties or seventies in good health and CMV-seronegative. The DNA for the CDR3 is TGCGCCAGCAGCTTAACGACTAGCGGAGTAGATACGCAGTATTTT. It specifies CASSLTTSGVDTQYF.